This note documents a single TCR beta chain sequence. In the authors' methods: Amplification from reference gene primers served as the basis for estimated nucleated cell counts. Libraries were prepared by immunoSEQ multiplex PCR; TCRdb keeps only in-frame clonotypes and omits some of them. The DNA was the basis for D and trimming; V, J and clone size are from that table. The table lists about 170,000 clones, roughly 85% of them singletons. This entry comes from a study of blood T cell repertoires in COVID-19. The overall study: Material from acute and convalescent COVID-19 was sourced from the United States, Italy and Spain. PBMCs, B-cell-depleted T cells, or T cells were the source of the cDNA or gDNA that made up the material.

Germline V gene sequence: CDR1 MDHEN, CDR2 SYDVKM. The V gene lost 6 bases and the J gene lost 3 bases, with 14 bases spanning the gap. CDR3 length: 14 residues. The chain is built from TRBV28 and TRBJ1-2, with D maybe TRBD1 (6 bases). Specimen: peripheral blood. The origin of this receptor is a woman aged 80 or over with acute or convalescent COVID-19. CDR3 nucleotides: TGTGCCAGCAGGACGACAGGAGGTTACTATGGCTACACCTTC. This encodes CASRTTGGYYGYTF.